The clone carrying this T cell receptor (beta chain) was seen more than once but under ten times. Its target is unknown. Germline trimming cut 5 bases from V and 5 bases from J; bases unmatched to any gene: 11. Germline lookup yields CDR1 SGHAT and CDR2 FQDESV (reference sequence). The CDR3 is 16 residues long. The data were obtained in a study of post-analysis software for immune sequencing data. Overall study: The disease courses spanned relapsing-remitting, secondary progressive and progressive-relapsing forms of multiple sclerosis. Notes on the study in general: Pronounced co-clustering by F measure was evident among identically batched samples. Included in a set of roughly five TRBV segments more frequent in patients than controls were TRBV5-6, TRBV5-1 and TRBV20-1. Compared against controls, patients with multiple sclerosis displayed significantly lower normalized Chao1 diversity.

Carried by the TCR beta cDNA libraries were unique molecular identifiers. cDNA molecules numbering roughly 500,000 came from roughly 1.1 to 9.2 million T cells. Each CDR3 protein is one row after TCRdb ran MiXCR on the PCR reads. The sample lists approximately 690,000 distinct CDR3 sequences, more than 50% occurring once. The source material was blood. The receptor comes from a girl aged 2-10 years with multiple sclerosis. This rearrangement joins TRBV11-1 to TRBJ2-3; 9 nucleotides align to TRBD2. The CDR3 region is CASSPSLAGEGDTQYF. In DNA, the CDR3 is TGTGCCAGCAGCCCCAGCTTAGCGGGAGAAGGAGATACGCAGTATTTT.